This passage covers 7 T cell receptor beta chains from one sample sequenced in a study of OX40 agonist ivuxolimab in advanced cancers. Some clones are missing from TCRdb's copy, which holds only in-frame ones; the method was immunoSEQ multiplex PCR. The data hold about 70,000 clones, with less than 90% observed a single time. Sequencing used CD4+ or CD8+ T cells sorted from blood, obtained in a trial of the OX40 agonist ivuxolimab. Source of these receptors: an adult with an advanced solid tumor such as melanoma, head and neck, liver or kidney cancer.

This chain links TRBV7-9 with TRBJ2-1, with 11 bases aligning to TRBD1. After removal of 5 bases from V and 9 bases from J, the junction contained 12 bases not matched to a gene. This CDR3 comprises 16 residues. Germline V gene data show CDR1 as SEHNR and CDR2 as FQNEAQ (reference sequence). The CDR3 sequence is CASSQWDRGVRGEQFF. In nucleotides, the CDR3 is TGTGCCAGCAGCCAGTGGGACAGGGGGGTGAGGGGTGAGCAGTTCTTC.

The chain combines TRBV19 with TRBJ2-1; 12 bases are shared with TRBD2. V shed 3 bases and J 4 bases; nucleotides not matched to a gene: 1. CDR1 is LNHDA, CDR2 SQIVND, per germline (reference sequence). The CDR3 has 15 amino acids. CDR3 amino acids: CASSIGLAGYNEQFF. In DNA form, the CDR3 reads TGTGCCAGTAGTATCGGACTAGCGGGATACAATGAGCAGTTCTTC.

This rearrangement joins TRBV4-1 to TRBJ1-5; D remains unclear. V lost 1 base and J 4 bases, leaving 17 bases between the germline ends. Germline V gene sequence: CDR1 MGHRA, CDR2 YSYEKL. The CDR3 has 17 amino acids. In nucleotides, the CDR3 is TGCGCCAGCAGCCAAGGTTTCTTAAGCCGGGGAAATCAGCCCCAGCATTTT. Its translation: CASSQGFLSRGNQPQHF.

This chain joins TRBV11-3 and TRBJ1-1; 7 bases line up with TRBD1. The CDR3 is made up of 14 amino acids. Germline CDR1 SGHNT, CDR2 YENEEA. V lost 3 bases to trimming and J lost 1 base; unmatched junction nucleotides: 2. CDR3 bases: TGTGCCAGCAGCTTCCACAGGGGGAACACTGAAGCTTTCTTT. Its protein product is CASSFHRGNTEAFF.

This CDR3 reads CASSLGQHSYEQYF. In DNA, the CDR3 is TGTGCCAGCAGCTTAGGTCAACACTCCTACGAGCAGTACTTC. The gene calls are TRBV7-3 and TRBJ2-7; D gene unclear. V was clipped by 2 bases and J by 0 bases, with 8 bases between them. Looked up from germline, CDR1 is SGHTA and CDR2 is FQGTGA. The CDR3 length is 14 residues.

The rearrangement uses TRBV23-1 and TRBJ1-5; no firm D call. TRBV23-1 is reported as an ORF; its role is uncertain. CDR3 length equals 16 residues. Deletions cut 5 bases from V and 0 bases from J, with 14 bases between. In DNA, the CDR3 is TGCGCCAGCAGTAGAGAGTCGCAAGATAGCAATCAGCCCCAGCATTTT. It codes for CASSRESQDSNQPQHF.

This clone was observed once. The genes are TRBV5-1 and TRBJ1-6; 12 bases agree with TRBD1. The germline CDR1 and CDR2 sequences are SGHRS and YFSETQ. Trimming took 6 bases from V and 7 from J; bases not matched to a gene: 8. The CDR3 length is 16 residues. In DNA form, the CDR3 reads TGCGCCAGCACCTGGGGACAGGGGGCGGAAAATTCACCCCTCCACTTT. This sequence encodes CASTWGQGAENSPLHF.